This record concerns one TCR beta chain sequence. The antigen is undetermined. Profiling relied on immunoSEQ multiplex PCR, and the TCRdb table lists in-frame clones only, not all of them. The data show about 360,000 clones, 86% seen once. CDR1 is SQVTM and CDR2 is ANQGSEA in the germline V gene. The CDR3 loop spans 15 amino acids. V lost 4 bases to trimming and J lost 5 bases; unmatched junction nucleotides: 11. This sample stems from a study of cytomegalovirus exposure and HLA in healthy donors. Study outcomes and limitations: Reportedly, cytomegalovirus status was diagnosed with high sensitivity and specificity.

Specimen: PBMCs. The receptor was derived from a woman aged 18-29 years in good health and CMV-seronegative. The rearrangement uses TRBV29-1 and TRBJ2-1; 7 positions agree with TRBD2. CDR3 in DNA: TGCAGCGTTGGCCCCGGACTAGTAGCCGACAATGAGCAGTTCTTC. Protein sequence: CSVGPGLVADNEQFF.